Listed here are 19 T cell receptor beta chains from one sample, sequenced in a study of blood T cells in healthy people across ages. With a J-beta primer mix and a sample-barcoded 5' primer, a second PCR ran roughly 6 to 11 cycles. A single record per CDR3 protein comes from TCRdb applying MiXCR to the 5' RACE reads. This sample has roughly 1.7 million distinct CDR3 sequences, with about 31% found just once. Input material: blood. These receptors were collected from a young woman in good health.

The CDR3 DNA reads as TGCGCCAGCAGCTTGGGGGCTAGCGAAGCCTACGAGCAGTACTTC. Amino acids: CASSLGASEAYEQYF. The V and J genes are TRBV5-1 and TRBJ2-7, with a possible D match to TRBD2 (6 bases). V was clipped by 0 bases and J by 2 bases, with 12 bases between them. This CDR3 has 15 residues. Per germline, CDR1 SGHRS and CDR2 YFSETQ.

J is TRBJ1-5 and V is TRBV28, with D possibly being TRBD1 (5 bases). In germline, CDR1 is MDHEN, CDR2 SYDVKM. The length of the CDR3 is 15 residues. Trimming stripped 8 bases from V and 3 bases from J, with 17 bases between. CDR3 DNA sequence: TGTGCCAGCTCTAGGGGCCAGGGCCACAATCAGCCCCAGCATTTT. As protein: CASSRGQGHNQPQHF.

As concerns this clonotype: Mismatch with germline at one junction end may stem from a read error. V usage is TRBV3-1 and J usage is TRBJ2-3; D is tentatively TRBD1 or TRBD2 (5 bases each). Germline values: CDR1 LGHDT, CDR2 YNNKEL (reference sequence). This CDR3 spans 14 amino acids. CDR3 nucleotides: TGTGCCAGCAGCCAAGCAGGGAGCACAGATATGCAGTATTTT. It specifies CASSQAGSTDMQYF.

This chain uses TRBV18 with TRBJ1-1; possible D gene TRBD1, 5 bases. This CDR3 is 15 amino acids long. Germline CDR1 and CDR2: KGHSH and LQKENI. V gave up 3 bases and J gave up 1 base, with 12 bases separating them. CDR3 sequence (DNA): TGTGCCAGCTCACCTTCGGGACTCCAGAACACTGAAGCTTTCTTT. Translated, it gives CASSPSGLQNTEAFF. The variable domain in full, with the rest retrieved from reference TRBV18 and TRBJ1-1, is NAGVMQNPRHLVRRRGQEARLRCSPMKGHSHVYWYRQLPEEGLKFMVYLQKENIIDESGMPKERFSAEFPKEGPSILRIQQVVRGDSAAYFCASSPSGLQNTEAFFGQGTRLTVV.

With regard to this clonotype: A much larger clone differs from this one at a single base, so this may be a read error. V usage is TRBV20-1 and J usage is TRBJ1-1; no clear D gene. V gave up 5 bases and J gave up 2 bases, with 18 bases separating them. The CDR3 extends over 15 amino acids. Germline CDR1 reads DFQATT; CDR2 reads SNEGSKA (reference sequence). The CDR3 reads CSAGGTRVRNTEAFF. CDR3 DNA: TGCAGTGCTGGAGGCACACGAGTACGAAACACTGAAGCTTTCTTT.

This chain joins TRBV28 and TRBJ2-7; the D is unclear. There are 17 residues in the CDR3. V was trimmed by 4 bases and J by 0 bases, leaving 19 bases between them. CDR1 and CDR2 from the germline V gene are MDHEN and SYDVKM. CDR3 sequence (DNA): TGTGCCAGCAGTTCTTTGCCGAAGACGGTTATCTCCTACGAGCAGTACTTC. It codes for CASSSLPKTVISYEQYF. The full variable domain, rest sourced from reference TRBV28 and TRBJ2-7, is DVKVTQSSRYLVKRTGEKVFLECVQDMDHENMFWYRQDPGLGLRLIYFSYDVKMKEKGDIPEGYSVSREKKERFSLILESASTNQTSMYLCASSSLPKTVISYEQYFGPGTRLTVT.

This clonotype has a count of ten or more. CDR3 region: CSVGAPGETQYF. CDR3 nucleotides: TGCAGCGTTGGGGCCCCGGGGGAGACCCAGTACTTC. The chain is built from TRBV29-1 and TRBJ2-5; D is perhaps TRBD2 (5 bases). V was pared by 4 bases and J by 5 bases, with 11 bases between. In germline, CDR1 is SQVTM, CDR2 ANQGSEA. CDR3 size: 12 residues. Together with reference TRBV29-1 and TRBJ2-5, the CDR3 gives the full variable domain: SAVISQKPSRDICQRGTSLTIQCQVDSQVTMMFWYRQQPGQSLTLIATANQGSEATYESGFVIDKFPISRPNLTFSTLTVSNMSPEDSSIYLCSVGAPGETQYFGPGTRLLVL.

About this clonotype itself: Being one base from a much bigger clone, this may be a read error. DNA for the CDR3: TGCGCCAGCAGGACGATTGGGGGACGCGATGGGCAGTTCTTC. This translates into CASRTIGGRDGQFF. The J gene is TRBJ2-1, the V gene TRBV4-1; perhaps D is TRBD1 or TRBD2 (5 bases each). Trimming stripped 6 bases from V and 12 bases from J, with 21 bases between. The CDR3 is 14 amino acids. CDR1 MGHRA and CDR2 YSYEKL come from the germline V gene.

J is TRBJ1-1 and V is TRBV27, with 7 bases aligning to TRBD1. Germline CDR1 MNHEY, CDR2 SMNVEV (reference sequence). The CDR3 runs to 13 residues. V lost 5 bases, J lost 8 bases, and 8 bases stayed unmatched. The CDR3 here is CASSLTDRSEAFF. The CDR3 DNA follows: TGTGCCAGCAGTCTAACGGACAGGTCCGAAGCTTTCTTT.

This clonotype was counted a few times. The chain links TRBV7-8 to TRBJ2-2; D call uncertain. In germline, CDR1 is SGHVS, CDR2 FQNEAQ. Trimming removed 1 base from V and 3 bases from J, with 15 bases in between. The CDR3 loop spans 17 amino acids. This chain's CDR3 is CASSLVSSSSYTGELFF. The CDR3 DNA follows: TGTGCCAGCAGCTTAGTGTCATCCAGCTCGTACACCGGGGAGCTGTTTTTT.

The chain links TRBV20-1 to TRBJ1-1, with 7 positions matching TRBD1. Germline V gene data show CDR1 as DFQATT and CDR2 as SNEGSKA (reference sequence). V lost 5 bases and J lost 0; bases outside the gene matches: 9. The CDR3 is 15 amino acids. The CDR3 DNA sequence: TGCAGTGCTTCATCTCAGACAGGGTTGAACACTGAAGCTTTCTTT. Encoded protein: CSASSQTGLNTEAFF.

This clonotype has a count of ten or more. This chain joins TRBV11-2 and TRBJ2-7; 10 bases are a match to TRBD2. The CDR3 consists of 15 residues. CDR1 SGHAT and CDR2 FQNNGV come from the germline V gene. V gave up 0 bases and J gave up 11 bases; unmatched junction bases: 10. CDR3 amino acids: CASSLDRGASGSEYF. The CDR3 DNA is TGTGCCAGCAGCTTAGATCGGGGGGCTAGCGGGAGTGAGTACTTC.

This clonotype was counted a few times. This chain connects TRBV30 to TRBJ2-5; D not resolved. This CDR3 contains 11 residues. Trimming took off 0 bases at V and 5 bases at J, with 4 bases between the two ends. Germline CDR1 is GTSNPN and CDR2 is SVGIG (reference sequence). The CDR3 is CAWSVAETQYF. The CDR3 DNA follows: TGTGCCTGGAGTGTTGCTGAGACCCAGTACTTC. Full variable domain (missing parts from reference TRBV30 and TRBJ2-5): SQTIHQWPATLVQPVGSPLSLECTVEGTSNPNLYWYRQAAGRGLQLLFYSVGIGQISSEVPQNLSASRPQDRQFILSSKKLLLSDSGFYLCAWSVAETQYFGPGTRLLVL.

The chain couples TRBV12-3 or TRBV12-4 to TRBJ2-3, with D perhaps TRBD2 (6 bases). V was shortened by 3 bases and J by 4 bases, with 17 bases between the two germline ends. There are 16 residues in the CDR3. CDR3 DNA: TGTGCCAGCAGTTTGGGCCCGGGGCGGGGAGCAGATACGCAGTATTTT. Protein product: CASSLGPGRGADTQYF.

This clonotype was counted ten times or more. The chain has TRBV29-1 and TRBJ1-2; D unresolved. Per the germline V gene, CDR1 is SQVTM and CDR2 is ANQGSEA. The CDR3 loop spans 15 amino acids. With 4 bases removed from V and 0 bases from J, the gap between germline ends came to 15 bases. The CDR3 DNA reads TGCAGCGTTGTAACTGGGCCTAGTTCTAACTATGGCTACACCTTC. Its translation: CSVVTGPSSNYGYTF.

This chain links TRBV5-4 with TRBJ2-1; 12 bases match TRBD2. The CDR3 runs to 18 residues. Per germline, CDR1 SGHNT and CDR2 YYREEE (reference sequence). V lost 5 bases and J lost 1; bases outside the gene matches: 10. CDR3 residues: CASRFSLAGGRSYNEQFF. CDR3 sequence (DNA): TGTGCCAGCAGGTTTTCGCTAGCGGGGGGGCGTTCCTACAATGAGCAGTTCTTC. Full variable domain (rest looked up from reference TRBV5-4 and TRBJ2-1): ETGVTQSPTHLIKTRGQQVTLRCSSQSGHNTVSWYQQALGQGPQFIFQYYREEENGRGNFPPRFSGLQFPNYSSELNVNALELDDSALYLCASRFSLAGGRSYNEQFFGPGTRLTVL.

The chain is built from TRBV20-1 and TRBJ1-1; a weak D match, TRBD1 (6 bases). The V end lost 2 bases, the J end lost 10 bases, and 11 bases lay between the germline ends. CDR1 DFQATT and CDR2 SNEGSKA come from the germline V gene (reference sequence). The CDR3 is 11 amino acids. In nucleotides, the CDR3 is TGCAGTGCTAGATCAGGGGAGTCAGCTTTCTTT. Its protein product is CSARSGESAFF.

The chain carries TRBV2 and TRBJ1-6, with 7 nucleotides matching TRBD1. V dropped 3 bases and J dropped 9; count of bases not matched to a gene: 14. Germline V CDR1 and CDR2: SNHLY, FYNNEI. This CDR3 contains 17 residues. The chain's CDR3 is CASSDPEQGPRGSPLHF. The CDR3 DNA is TGTGCCAGCAGTGATCCCGAACAGGGGCCCCGGGGTTCACCCCTCCACTTT.

The V gene is TRBV5-1, the J gene TRBJ1-1; no clear D gene. Between the trimmed V and J ends, which lost 2 bases and 3 bases, there was a span of 14 bases. The CDR3 contains 15 residues. Germline V CDR1 and CDR2: SGHRS, YFSETQ. In DNA, the CDR3 is TGCGCCAGCAGCTTCAAGGACTGGGAAGACACTGAAGCTTTCTTT. It specifies CASSFKDWEDTEAFF. The whole variable domain, remainder taken from reference TRBV5-1 and TRBJ1-1, is KAGVTQTPRYLIKTRGQQVTLSCSPISGHRSVSWYQQTPGQGLQFLFEYFSETQRNKGNFPGRFSGRQFSNSRSEMNVSTLELGDSALYLCASSFKDWEDTEAFFGQGTRLTVV.